Below, 29 T cell receptor beta chains from the same sample are listed, as sequenced in a study of T-cell memory formation after mild COVID-19. Using its own MiXCR run on the 5' RACE reads, TCRdb lists one record per CDR3 protein. Among about 160,000 distinct CDR3 sequences listed, 30% to 35% were seen once. The sequencing sample was made of PBMCs or a T cell subset sorted from them (not recorded which). The source of these receptors is an adult woman who had mild COVID-19 (a few samples of this study predate the infection). Cell type and time point are not known.

The chain links TRBV5-4 to TRBJ2-3; D ambiguous. V lost 4 bases, J lost 3 bases, and 18 bases lay in between. Germline V gene lookup returns CDR1 SGHNT and CDR2 YYREEE (reference sequence). CDR3 length: 16 amino acids. The CDR3 sequence is CASSLDGIPRTDTQYF. In DNA, the CDR3 is TGTGCCAGCAGCCTTGACGGAATTCCAAGGACAGATACGCAGTATTTT.

The V gene is TRBV11-2, the J gene TRBJ2-5, with 10 bases lining up with TRBD1. J was trimmed by 5 bases and V by 5 bases; bases with no gene match: 8. This CDR3 is built from 15 residues. CDR1 is SGHAT, CDR2 FQNNGV, per germline. DNA of the CDR3: TGTGCCAGCAGCCAGGGGGCGGGACAGGGGGAGACCCAGTACTTC. It encodes CASSQGAGQGETQYF.

The chain uses TRBV18 and TRBJ2-1; TRBD2 is a possible D gene (6 bases). Trimming cost V 3 bases and J 4 bases, with 16 bases left between them. Germline V gene data show CDR1 as KGHSH and CDR2 as LQKENI. The CDR3 totals 16 residues. The CDR3 sequence is CASSPSLSGLYNEQFF. The CDR3 coding sequence is TGTGCCAGCTCACCCTCACTCAGCGGGTTATACAATGAGCAGTTCTTC.

The CDR3 sequence is CASSFWGAGEQYF. CDR3 bases: TGTGCCAGCAGTTTTTGGGGGGCGGGGGAGCAGTACTTC. V usage is TRBV12-3 or TRBV12-4 and J usage is TRBJ2-7, with D possibly called TRBD1 or TRBD2 (6 bases each). The CDR3 runs 13 residues. Trimming stripped 3 bases from V and 7 bases from J, with 13 bases between.

The CDR3 DNA is TGTGCCAGCAGTCTTCTCAGGACTACCCAAGAGACCCAGTACTTC. It encodes CASSLLRTTQETQYF. This chain joins TRBV14 and TRBJ2-5; D is possibly TRBD2 (6 bases). V lost 6 bases to trimming and J lost 1 base, with 15 bases between them. Germline CDR1 is SGHDN and CDR2 is FVKESK. The CDR3 has 15 residues.

The rearrangement joins TRBV11-3 to TRBJ2-1; 9 bases are a match to TRBD1. The CDR3 spans 13 residues. Per the germline V gene, CDR1 is SGHNT and CDR2 is YENEEA. Trimming removed 0 bases from V and 15 bases from J; junction bases left unmatched: 6. The CDR3 DNA sequence: TGTGCCAGCAGCTTAGATCGCCGGGACAGGGTGTTCTTC. Translation: CASSLDRRDRVFF.

This sequence joins TRBV7-3 and TRBJ2-6; 14 bases align to TRBD2. Germline CDR1 reads SGHTA; CDR2 reads FQGTGA. J gave up 3 bases and V 4 bases, and 8 bases lay outside the gene matches. The CDR3 has 19 amino acids. The CDR3 loop is CASSSAGTSGSGGANVLTF. As DNA, the CDR3 is TGTGCCAGCAGCTCGGCCGGGACTAGCGGGAGTGGTGGGGCCAACGTCCTGACTTTC.

The chain carries TRBV5-1 and TRBJ2-1, with D unresolved. The germline V gene encodes CDR1 SGHRS and CDR2 YFSETQ. The CDR3 length is 14 residues. Trimming cost V 5 bases and J 6 bases, with 15 bases left between them. The CDR3 coding sequence is TGCGCCAGCAGTATAGTAGGGCTTGGCAATGAGCAGTTCTTC. Protein product: CASSIVGLGNEQFF.

The genes are TRBV6-1 and TRBJ1-1, with a tentative D call TRBD1 (5 bases). Germline V gene sequence: CDR1 MNHNS, CDR2 SASEGT. Trimming stripped 4 bases from V and 3 bases from J, with 12 bases between. The CDR3 is made up of 14 amino acids. The CDR3 loop reads CASSVPPGHTEAFF. In DNA, the CDR3 is TGTGCCAGCAGTGTTCCCCCGGGGCACACTGAAGCTTTCTTT.

The table lists this clonotype with a few counts. The gene calls are TRBV12-3 or TRBV12-4 and TRBJ2-1, with D unresolved. The CDR3 consists of 15 residues. V was shortened by 3 bases and J by 0 bases, with 9 bases between the two germline ends. The CDR3 spells CASSLRQTSYNEQFF. CDR3 coding DNA: TGTGCCAGCAGTTTGCGTCAGACCTCCTACAATGAGCAGTTCTTC.

The gene calls are TRBV11-2 and TRBJ2-1; 12 bases agree with TRBD2. Losses at the gene ends were 1 base for V and 7 bases for J; bases not matched to a gene: 8. The germline V gene has CDR1 SGHAT and CDR2 FQNNGV. This CDR3 contains 17 residues. CDR3 residues: CASSLVPLAGGRNEQFF. The CDR3, as DNA: TGTGCCAGCAGCTTAGTCCCACTAGCGGGGGGCCGAAATGAGCAGTTCTTC.

This clonotype was seen ten or more times. V usage is TRBV20-1 and J usage is TRBJ2-3; 14 nucleotides line up with TRBD2. Per germline, CDR1 DFQATT and CDR2 SNEGSKA (reference sequence). The CDR3 runs to 17 residues. The junction had 10 bases not matched to a gene; V was cut back by 2 bases and J by 6 bases. The CDR3 is CSARTPGTSGSTDTQYF. The CDR3 nucleotides are TGCAGTGCTAGAACCCCCGGGACTAGCGGGAGTACCGATACGCAGTATTTT.

This clonotype was picked up a small number of times. The genes are TRBV24-1 and TRBJ1-1; no firm D call. V was clipped by 2 bases and J by 1 base, with 13 bases between them. Germline CDR1 is KGHDR and CDR2 is SFDVKD. The CDR3 is 16 amino acids. The CDR3 nucleotides read TGTGCCACCAGTGATTCCCTGTCGGAGGCGAACACTGAAGCTTTCTTT. Its translation: CATSDSLSEANTEAFF.

The chain carries TRBV4-1 and TRBJ2-1; D is unclear. This CDR3 comprises 12 residues. Looked up from germline, CDR1 is MGHRA and CDR2 is YSYEKL. V dropped 4 bases and J dropped 8 bases, with 9 bases sitting between them. The CDR3 nucleotides read TGCGCCAGCAGCCCCAAGAGTGATGAGCAGTTCTTC. It encodes CASSPKSDEQFF.

This chain links TRBV12-3 or TRBV12-4 with TRBJ2-6; 8 positions match TRBD1. The CDR3 totals 19 residues. V lost 3 bases to trimming and J lost 4 bases; unmatched junction nucleotides: 14. CDR3 DNA sequence: TGTGCCAGCAGTTTGGGTGTTGAGGGCAGGGGGCTCGGGGCCAACGTCCTGACTTTC. It codes for CASSLGVEGRGLGANVLTF.

V usage is TRBV6-2 or TRBV6-3 and J usage is TRBJ2-1; D remains unclear. Trimming shortened V by 4 bases and J by 2 bases, and 18 bases separated the two germline ends. This CDR3 contains 17 residues. Per germline, CDR1 MNHEY and CDR2 SVGEGT. The CDR3 region is CASSWTGGSSPYNEQFF. CDR3 nucleotides: TGTGCCAGCAGTTGGACCGGTGGGTCTTCACCCTACAATGAGCAGTTCTTC.

The genes are TRBV7-8 and TRBJ2-1; D uncertain. Germline CDR1 is SGHVS and CDR2 is FQNEAQ. V was pared by 1 base and J by 9 bases, with 7 bases between. The CDR3 has 12 residues. The CDR3 DNA follows: TGTGCCAGCAGCTTAGAATTGAGTGAGCAGTTCTTC. This encodes CASSLELSEQFF.

V is TRBV15 and J is TRBJ2-7, with D tentatively TRBD1 (6 bases). Germline CDR1 reads LNHNV; CDR2 reads YYDKDF (reference sequence). There are 17 residues in the CDR3. The V gene lost 0 bases and the J gene lost 0 bases, with 15 bases spanning the gap. CDR3 nucleotides: TGTGCCACCAGCAGAGATCTGGGCCAGGGGCGCTCCTACGAGCAGTACTTC. It is translated as CATSRDLGQGRSYEQYF. Full variable domain (missing parts from reference TRBV15 and TRBJ2-7): DAMVIQNPRYQVTQFGKPVTLSCSQTLNHNVMYWYQQKSSQAPKLLFHYYDKDFNNEADTPDNFQSRRPNTSFCFLDIRSPGLGDTAMYLCATSRDLGQGRSYEQYFGPGTRLTVT.

The chain is built from TRBV4-2 and TRBJ2-5; no definite D call. The CDR3 spans 14 residues. CDR1 LGHNA and CDR2 YNFKEQ come from the germline V gene. With 1 base removed from V and 4 bases from J, the gap between germline ends came to 10 bases. Here the CDR3 reads CASSQGADPETQYF. The CDR3 nucleotides are TGTGCCAGCAGCCAAGGTGCGGACCCAGAGACCCAGTACTTC.

The chain joins TRBV10-3 to TRBJ2-1; TRBD1 aligns across 9 bases. Germline lookup yields CDR1 ENHRY and CDR2 SYGVKD. With V trimmed by 2 bases and J by 7 bases, 9 bases remained unmatched. The CDR3 runs to 16 residues. The DNA of the CDR3 is TGTGCCATCAGTGAGCCCTTGGGACAGGGATCGAATGAGCAGTTCTTC. It codes for CAISEPLGQGSNEQFF.

The sample holds a few counts of this clonotype. This chain connects TRBV7-2 to TRBJ2-3, with a weak D call TRBD2 (6 bases). The CDR3 is 14 amino acids. V lost 3 bases and J lost 1, with 8 bases in between. Per germline, CDR1 SGHTA and CDR2 FQGNSA. CDR3 in DNA: TGTGCCAGCAGCTTGGGACTGCGCACAGATACGCAGTATTTT. It encodes CASSLGLRTDTQYF.

This chain links TRBV14 with TRBJ2-7, with D possibly being TRBD1 or TRBD2 (5 bases each). The ends were cut back, 4 bases at V and 13 bases at J, with 23 bases in the middle. Germline loops: CDR1 SGHDN, CDR2 FVKESK. This CDR3 is 14 amino acids long. For the CDR3, the DNA is TGTGCCAGCAGCCCCTATGGGACCTCTAGCCCGCCCTACTTC. Residues: CASSPYGTSSPPYF.

The chain uses TRBV11-2 and TRBJ2-7; tentatively, D is TRBD1 or TRBD2 (5 bases each). There are 13 residues in the CDR3. CDR1 is SGHAT, CDR2 FQNNGV, per germline. With 10 bases removed from V and 4 bases from J, the gap between germline ends came to 17 bases. Written as DNA, the CDR3 is TGTGCCACGCGAACCACCGAGGGGTACGAGCAGTACTTC. Protein sequence: CATRTTEGYEQYF. Together with reference TRBV11-2 and TRBJ2-7, the CDR3 gives the full variable domain: EAGVAQSPRYKIIEKRQSVAFWCNPISGHATLYWYQQILGQGPKLLIQFQNNGVVDDSQLPKDRFSAERLKGVDSTLKIQPAKLEDSAVYLCATRTTEGYEQYFGPGTRLTVT.

V usage is TRBV11-2 and J usage is TRBJ2-5; possibly TRBD2 for D (6 bases). V was pared by 5 bases and J by 0 bases, with 16 bases between. The germline CDR1 and CDR2 sequences are SGHAT and FQNNGV. The CDR3 consists of 16 residues. The CDR3 region has the DNA TGTGCCAGCAGCCTTTACCGGGACTCTTACCAAGAGACCCAGTACTTC. As protein: CASSLYRDSYQETQYF.

Comments on this clonotype: Germline and junction disagree at one end, which may indicate a read error. For the CDR3, the DNA is TGTGCCAGCAGTTTGGAGGCGGGGATCTTCTACGAGCAGTACTTC. Its protein is CASSLEAGIFYEQYF. This chain connects TRBV5-6 to TRBJ2-7; the D gene is possibly TRBD2 (6 bases). The CDR3 loop spans 15 amino acids. The germline V gene has CDR1 SGHDT and CDR2 YYEEEE.

The chain carries TRBV5-4 and TRBJ2-3; 9 bases line up with TRBD2. The CDR3 has 17 residues. The V gene end was trimmed by 4 bases and the J gene end by 0 bases; junction bases not matched to a gene: 9. Germline-derived CDR1 and CDR2 are SGHNT and YYREEE (reference sequence). CDR3 sequence reads: CASSPGGTSSSTDTQYF. The CDR3, as DNA: TGTGCCAGCAGCCCCGGAGGGACTAGCAGTAGCACAGATACGCAGTATTTT. The full variable domain, with the rest looked up from reference TRBV5-4 and TRBJ2-3, is ETGVTQSPTHLIKTRGQQVTLRCSSQSGHNTVSWYQQALGQGPQFIFQYYREEENGRGNFPPRFSGLQFPNYSSELNVNALELDDSALYLCASSPGGTSSSTDTQYFGPGTRLTVL.

DNA for the CDR3: TGTGCCAGCAGTTCGGGTCCCGGGCGGACTGAAGCTTTCTTT. It translates to CASSSGPGRTEAFF. This chain uses TRBV12-3 or TRBV12-4 with TRBJ1-1; D is ambiguous. Trimming left V 4 bases short and J 5 bases short, with 14 bases between. The CDR3 has 14 amino acids.

V is TRBV5-1 and J is TRBJ2-2; 7 bases are shared with TRBD2. The trim removed 5 bases at V and 0 bases at J, leaving 4 bases unmatched. The CDR3 totals 15 residues. Germline values: CDR1 SGHRS, CDR2 YFSETQ. The CDR3 nucleotides are TGCGCCAGCAGGTCACTAGCGACGAACACCGGGGAGCTGTTTTTT. This sequence encodes CASRSLATNTGELFF. Full variable domain (outside the CDR3, taken from reference TRBV5-1 and TRBJ2-2): KAGVTQTPRYLIKTRGQQVTLSCSPISGHRSVSWYQQTPGQGLQFLFEYFSETQRNKGNFPGRFSGRQFSNSRSEMNVSTLELGDSALYLCASRSLATNTGELFFGEGSRLTVL.

V gene TRBV9 combines with J gene TRBJ1-1; TRBD1 agrees at 7 bases. Germline V lookup: CDR1 SGDLS, CDR2 YYNGEE. V shed 3 bases, J shed 4 bases, and the junction held 6 bases outside the gene matches. There are 14 residues in the CDR3. The CDR3 nucleotides are TGTGCCAGCAGCGGTGGGGACAGCTTCACTGAAGCTTTCTTT. Its protein product is CASSGGDSFTEAFF.